A single sample is the source of the 17 T cell receptor beta chains below, sequenced in a study of pediatric ulcerative colitis. Repertoires were generated with immunoSEQ multiplex PCR, while TCRdb's copy carries only in-frame clones and drops some. There are around 14,000 clones in the sample; 85% to 90% occur only once, and 0.8% to 1% lies in the top ten. Sequenced input: blood. These receptors were obtained from a boy aged 5-17 years with moderate ulcerative colitis.

The V and J genes are TRBV30 and TRBJ1-2; the match to TRBD1 covers 7 bases. The CDR3 length is 15 residues. V was clipped by 4 bases and J by 2 bases; unmatched bases: 10. Germline-derived CDR1 and CDR2 are GTSNPN and SVGIG (reference sequence). CDR3 region: CAWIPGQNPNYGYTF. The CDR3 nucleotides are TGTGCCTGGATCCCGGGACAGAATCCAAACTATGGCTACACCTTC.

The V and J genes are TRBV28 and TRBJ2-1; D gene uncertain. The CDR3 totals 14 residues. V was shortened by 6 bases and J by 4 bases, with 13 bases between the two germline ends. CDR1 is MDHEN and CDR2 is SYDVKM in the germline V gene. The CDR3 DNA is TGTGCCAGCAGCCCCCCGTGGAAATACAATGAGCAGTTCTTC. Residues: CASSPPWKYNEQFF.

J is TRBJ2-5 and V is TRBV7-3; 8 bases are a match to TRBD1. The germline CDR1 and CDR2 sequences are SGHTA and FQGTGA. After removal of 2 bases from V and 5 bases from J, the junction contained 7 bases not matched to a gene. There are 15 residues in the CDR3. Here the CDR3 reads CASSLGQGSGETQYF. CDR3 sequence (DNA): TGTGCCAGCAGCTTAGGACAGGGTTCAGGCGAGACCCAGTACTTC.

The chain employs TRBV19 and TRBJ2-1, with D unresolved. Trimming cost V 1 base and J 3 bases, with 13 bases left between them. The germline V gene encodes CDR1 LNHDA and CDR2 SQIVND (reference sequence). This CDR3 comprises 16 residues. CDR3 DNA sequence: TGTGCCAGTAGTATAGCACTAAACGACGTCTACAATGAGCAGTTCTTC. Translation: CASSIALNDVYNEQFF.

V is TRBV19 and J is TRBJ2-1, with 11 bases aligning to TRBD1. The germline V gene has CDR1 LNHDA and CDR2 SQIVND (reference sequence). CDR3 length: 13 amino acids. Trimming at V came to 9 bases and at J to 4 bases, leaving 2 bases not matched to a gene. The CDR3 DNA follows: TGTGCCAGCCGGGACAGGGGGTACAATGAGCAGTTCTTC. Amino acid sequence: CASRDRGYNEQFF.

The chain joins TRBV10-3 to TRBJ2-3, with 9 bases fitting TRBD2. The CDR3 totals 14 residues. From germline, CDR1 is ENHRY and CDR2 SYGVKD. Trimming removed 7 bases from V and 1 base from J; junction bases left unmatched: 3. The CDR3, as DNA: TGTGCCATCACCGCTAGCGGGGGCACAGATACGCAGTATTTT. Amino acid sequence: CAITASGGTDTQYF.

The chain couples TRBV7-8 to TRBJ1-6; D gene unclear. From germline, CDR1 is SGHVS and CDR2 FQNEAQ. The CDR3 length is 12 residues. V was clipped by 4 bases and J by 7 bases, with 5 bases between them. The CDR3 bases are TGTGCCAGCAGCTATCTAAATTCACCCCTCCACTTT. This sequence encodes CASSYLNSPLHF.

This CDR3 is CASSSRGSNYGYTF. The DNA of the CDR3 is TGTGCCAGCAGCTCCAGGGGATCTAACTATGGCTACACCTTC. The J gene is TRBJ1-2, the V gene TRBV7-9; D might be TRBD1 (6 bases). Trimming pared 4 bases from V and 0 bases from J, leaving 9 bases between. CDR1 is SEHNR and CDR2 is FQNEAQ in the germline V gene (reference sequence). The CDR3 extends over 14 amino acids.

The chain couples TRBV28 to TRBJ2-1; D is unresolved. The CDR3 has 15 residues. Per the germline V gene, CDR1 is MDHEN and CDR2 is SYDVKM. V was shortened by 1 base and J by 7 bases, with 14 bases between the two germline ends. The CDR3 DNA sequence: TGTGCCAGCAGTTTATTACGGGTTGGATTGAATGAGCAGTTCTTC. It codes for CASSLLRVGLNEQFF.

The chain uses TRBV2 and TRBJ1-1; maybe TRBD1 (5 bases). Per the germline V gene, CDR1 is SNHLY and CDR2 is FYNNEI. The CDR3 runs 13 residues. The CDR3 bases are TGTCCAGGACGGCGAGGGGACAACACTGAAGCTTTCTTT. Translating it yields CPGRRGDNTEAFF.

In its sample, this clone was seen once. The rearrangement links TRBV2 to TRBJ2-7; TRBD2 matches 7 bases. J lost 4 bases, V lost 1 base, and 4 bases had no gene match. In germline, CDR1 is SNHLY, CDR2 FYNNEI. The CDR3 spans 14 residues. CDR3 DNA sequence: TGTGCCAGCAGTGAAGGGCTAGCGGATTACGAGCAGTACTTC. Protein: CASSEGLADYEQYF.

The gene calls are TRBV21-1 and TRBJ2-1; TRBD2, as called in the table, went unchecked against the DNA. TRBV21-1 is annotated as a pseudogene. The CDR3 extends over 17 amino acids. The CDR3 sequence is CASTKEAGRGSYNEQFF. CDR3 DNA sequence: TGTGCCAGCACCAAGGAAGCCGGGAGGGGCTCCTACAATGAGCAGTTCTTC.

This clone was observed once. The chain employs TRBV5-1 and TRBJ2-1; TRBD2 matches 11 bases. This CDR3 is built from 16 residues. The J segment lost 0 bases and the V segment lost 4 bases, leaving 3 bases of the junction unmatched. Germline-derived CDR1 and CDR2 are SGHRS and YFSETQ. In DNA, the CDR3 is TGCGCCAGCAGCGCAACTAGCGGGAGCTCCTACAATGAGCAGTTCTTC. It specifies CASSATSGSSYNEQFF.

This chain links TRBV27 with TRBJ2-3; 8 bases map to TRBD2. CDR3 length equals 17 residues. The trim removed 3 bases at V and 2 bases at J, leaving 10 bases unmatched. Per the germline V gene, CDR1 is MNHEY and CDR2 is SMNVEV (reference sequence). The CDR3 protein is CASSFLKLAGHTDTQYF. CDR3 DNA: TGTGCCAGCAGTTTTTTGAAATTAGCGGGACACACAGATACGCAGTATTTT.

The chain couples TRBV2 to TRBJ2-4; 12 bases fit TRBD2. The germline CDR1 and CDR2 sequences are SNHLY and FYNNEI. J lost 8 bases, V lost 6 bases, and 5 bases had no gene match. This CDR3 contains 14 residues. CDR3 nucleotides: TGTGCCAGCAGCCCTAGCGGGGGGGAGGACATTCAGTACTTC. Encoded protein: CASSPSGGEDIQYF. Filled out from reference TRBV2 and TRBJ2-4, the complete variable domain reads EPEVTQTPSHQVTQMGQEVILRCVPISNHLYFYWYRQILGQKVEFLVSFYNNEISEKSEIFDDQFSVERPDGSNFTLKIRSTKLEDSAMYFCASSPSGGEDIQYFGAGTRLSVL.

This clone appeared once. The chain employs TRBV28 and TRBJ1-6; tentative D call: TRBD1 (6 bases). Deletions cut 9 bases from V and 1 base from J, with 10 bases between. CDR1 and CDR2 (germline): MDHEN, SYDVKM. This CDR3 has 14 residues. The CDR3 DNA is TGTGCCAGTACGGGGGCTTCCTATAATTCACCCCTCCACTTT. Its translation: CASTGASYNSPLHF.

The chain recombines TRBV4-1 with TRBJ2-5, with D hard to call. The CDR3 length is 16 residues. The germline V gene has CDR1 MGHRA and CDR2 YSYEKL. The V end lost 0 bases, the J end lost 0 bases, and 11 bases lay between the germline ends. The CDR3 loop is CASSQEGSPYQETQYF. DNA of the CDR3: TGCGCCAGCAGCCAAGAAGGGTCTCCTTACCAAGAGACCCAGTACTTC.